Detailed here is one TCR beta chain. Reverse transcription of roughly 0.5 to 1 ug RNA was carried out with random hexamers. Each CDR3 protein gets one entry after TCRdb re-called the immunoSEQ multiplex PCR reads with MiXCR. The table has under 150,000 distinct CDR3 sequences, 90% to 95% seen once. The germline gives CDR1 LGHNA, CDR2 YSLEER. The CDR3 sequence is 19 residues long. Losses at the gene ends were 4 bases for V and 0 bases for J; bases not matched to a gene: 9. The source of the sample is a study of CD8 T cells in Susac syndrome. Sequencing input: CD8+ T cells from PBMCs. The clonotype originates from a human donor with multiple sclerosis. This chain uses TRBV4-3 with TRBJ2-2, with 12 bases that match TRBD2. This CDR3 reads CASSLLTSGREANTGELFF. The CDR3 DNA is TGCGCCAGCAGCCTCCTGACTAGCGGGAGAGAGGCGAACACCGGGGAGCTGTTTTTT.